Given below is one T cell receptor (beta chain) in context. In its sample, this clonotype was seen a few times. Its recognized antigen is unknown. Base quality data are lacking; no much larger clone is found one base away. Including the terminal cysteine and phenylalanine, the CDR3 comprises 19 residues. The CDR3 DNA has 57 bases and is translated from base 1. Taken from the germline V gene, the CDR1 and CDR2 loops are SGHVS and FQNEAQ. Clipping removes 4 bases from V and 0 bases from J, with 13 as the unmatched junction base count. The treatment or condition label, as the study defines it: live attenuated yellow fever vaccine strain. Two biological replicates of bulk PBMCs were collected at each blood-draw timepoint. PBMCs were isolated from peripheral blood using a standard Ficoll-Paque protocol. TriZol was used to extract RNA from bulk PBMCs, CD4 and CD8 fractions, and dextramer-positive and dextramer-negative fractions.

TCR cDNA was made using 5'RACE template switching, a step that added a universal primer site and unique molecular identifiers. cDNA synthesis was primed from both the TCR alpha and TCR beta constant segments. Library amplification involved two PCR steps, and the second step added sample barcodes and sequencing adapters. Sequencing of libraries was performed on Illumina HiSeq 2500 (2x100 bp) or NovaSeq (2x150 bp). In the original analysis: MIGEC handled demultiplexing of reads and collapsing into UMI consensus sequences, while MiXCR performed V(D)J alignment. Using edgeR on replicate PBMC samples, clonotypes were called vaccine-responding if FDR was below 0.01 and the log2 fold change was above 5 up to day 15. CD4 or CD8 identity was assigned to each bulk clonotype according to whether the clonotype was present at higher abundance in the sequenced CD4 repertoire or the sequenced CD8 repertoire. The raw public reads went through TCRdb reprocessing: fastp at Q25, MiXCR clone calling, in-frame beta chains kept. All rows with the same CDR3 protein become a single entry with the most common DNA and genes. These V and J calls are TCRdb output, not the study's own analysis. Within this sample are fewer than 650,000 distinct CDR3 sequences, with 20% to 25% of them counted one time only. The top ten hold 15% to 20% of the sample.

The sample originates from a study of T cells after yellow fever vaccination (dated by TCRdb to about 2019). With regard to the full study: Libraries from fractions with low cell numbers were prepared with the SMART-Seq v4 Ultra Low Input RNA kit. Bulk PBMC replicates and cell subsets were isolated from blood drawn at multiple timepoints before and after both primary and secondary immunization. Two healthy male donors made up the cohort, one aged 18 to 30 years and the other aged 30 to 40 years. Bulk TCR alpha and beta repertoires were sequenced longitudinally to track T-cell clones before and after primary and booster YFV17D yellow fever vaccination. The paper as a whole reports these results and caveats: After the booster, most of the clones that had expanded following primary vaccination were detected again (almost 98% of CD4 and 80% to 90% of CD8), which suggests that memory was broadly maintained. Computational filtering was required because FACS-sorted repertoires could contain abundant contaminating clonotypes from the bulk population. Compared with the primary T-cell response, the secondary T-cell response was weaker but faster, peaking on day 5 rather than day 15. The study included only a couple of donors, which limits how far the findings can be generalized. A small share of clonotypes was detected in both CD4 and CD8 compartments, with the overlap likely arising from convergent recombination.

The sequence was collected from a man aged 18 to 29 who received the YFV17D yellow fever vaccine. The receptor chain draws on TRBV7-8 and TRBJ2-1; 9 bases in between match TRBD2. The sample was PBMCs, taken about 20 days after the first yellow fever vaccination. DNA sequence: TGTGCCAGCAGCTCGCCCGGGGAGAGCGGGGGGCCCTCCTACAATGAGCAGTTCTTC. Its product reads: CASSSPGESGGPSYNEQFF.